This TCR beta chain originates from a study of CD8+ T cells in alopecia areata. Study findings and constraints: The study found tofacitinib significantly decreased scalp clonality and expanded CD8+ clones among the top 100.

V shed 3 bases and J shed 4 bases, with 7 bases lying between them. Germline V lookup: CDR1 MDHEN, CDR2 SYDVKM. The CDR3 spans 12 residues. Treatment: oral pan-JAK inhibitor, 5-10 mg twice daily. TCR sequencing used cDNA made by reverse transcription of extracted RNA. Profiled with immunoSEQ multiplex PCR; TCRdb holds only in-frame clones, not every one. This table has under 350,000 clones, about 62% appearing once. Details on this clone: Its antigen is not identified.

Material: CD4+ T cells sorted from blood, obtained at week 24, from a patient treated with tofacitinib. The TCR was taken from a human donor with alopecia areata. The chain employs TRBV28 and TRBJ2-7; D unclear. The CDR3 protein is CASSFFEYEQYF. CDR3 DNA sequence: TGTGCCAGCAGTTTCTTCGAATACGAGCAGTACTTC.